The 2 T cell receptor beta chains below come from one sample, sequenced in a study of cytomegalovirus exposure and HLA in healthy donors. The PCR contained 60 Vbeta and 13 Jbeta primers. Sequenced by immunoSEQ multiplex PCR; TCRdb stores in-frame clones only, minus some. The table has around 190,000 clones, about four fifths seen once; the top ten hold 12% to 15%. Sequenced sample: PBMCs. Source of these receptors: a woman in her 30s in good health and CMV-seropositive.

This clone showed up just once. The chain employs TRBV7-9 and TRBJ1-4; 8 nucleotides match TRBD1. Germline loops: CDR1 SEHNR, CDR2 FQNEAQ (reference sequence). The CDR3 has 15 amino acids. The ends lost 5 bases at V and 8 bases at J; junction bases unmatched: 10. The CDR3 sequence is CASSTWTGFDEKLFF. The CDR3 DNA is TGTGCCAGCAGCACCTGGACAGGGTTTGACGAAAAACTGTTTTTT.

The chain uses TRBV4-3 and TRBJ2-1; tentatively, D is TRBD2 (5 bases). Trimming took 1 base from V and 12 from J, leaving 16 bases between them. Germline loops: CDR1 LGHNA, CDR2 YSLEER. The CDR3 consists of 14 residues. CDR3 amino acids: CASSQAPPRAGQFF. The CDR3 nucleotides are TGCGCCAGCAGCCAAGCCCCGCCCCGGGCGGGGCAGTTCTTC.